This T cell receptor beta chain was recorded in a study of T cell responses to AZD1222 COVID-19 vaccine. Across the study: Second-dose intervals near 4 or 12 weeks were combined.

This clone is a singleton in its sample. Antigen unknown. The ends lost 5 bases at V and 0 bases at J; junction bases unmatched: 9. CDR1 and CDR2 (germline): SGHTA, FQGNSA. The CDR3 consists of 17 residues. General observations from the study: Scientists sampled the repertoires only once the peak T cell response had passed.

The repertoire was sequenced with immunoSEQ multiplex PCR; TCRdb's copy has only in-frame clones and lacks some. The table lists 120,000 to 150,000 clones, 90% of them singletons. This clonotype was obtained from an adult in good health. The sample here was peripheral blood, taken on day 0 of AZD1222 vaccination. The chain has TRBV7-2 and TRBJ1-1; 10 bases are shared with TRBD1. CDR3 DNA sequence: TGTGCCAGCAGCCTCTCCGGGACAGGGGTGTTGAACACTGAAGCTTTCTTT. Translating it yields CASSLSGTGVLNTEAFF.